The 8 T cell receptor beta chains presented below share a single source sample, sequenced in a study of regulatory and conventional T cells in RAG deficiency. Blood CD4+ CD25-low CD127-high conventional T cells supplied the genomic DNA template. Assay used: immunoSEQ multiplex PCR; TCRdb lists only in-frame clones, some missing. The data hold 29,000 or so clones, with 90% to 95% observed a single time. This sample also belongs to another study, concerning regulatory T cells. This second study says: Primers: 52 TRBV forward and 13 TRBJ reverse.

Sequenced input: CD25- CD4+ T cells sorted from blood. These receptors were taken from a human donor in good health.

The chain couples TRBV6-1 to TRBJ1-2; 10 nucleotides align to TRBD1. The V and J ends lost 5 bases and 3 bases, in that order; junction bases with no gene match: 6. CDR1 MNHNS and CDR2 SASEGT come from the germline V gene. This CDR3 is built from 15 residues. The CDR3 bases are TGTGCCAGCAGTTTTTCGACAGGGGGCGACTATGGCTACACCTTC. It codes for CASSFSTGGDYGYTF.

The CDR3 reads CASSFRDRGVFALHF. The CDR3 DNA follows: TGTGCCAGCAGTTTTCGGGACAGGGGAGTCTTCGCCCTCCACTTT. The rearrangement joins TRBV27 to TRBJ1-6; TRBD1 aligns across 10 bases. The ends lost 3 bases at V and 14 bases at J; junction bases unmatched: 10. The CDR3 covers 15 residues. Per the germline V gene, CDR1 is MNHEY and CDR2 is SMNVEV (reference sequence).

This clone appeared once. The chain joins TRBV5-1 to TRBJ1-6; 7 positions match TRBD1. J was trimmed by 7 bases and V by 0 bases; bases with no gene match: 13. This CDR3 region has 18 residues. Germline-derived CDR1 and CDR2 are SGHRS and YFSETQ. CDR3 nucleotides: TGCGCCAGCAGCTTGGAGGGACAGCCTTCCGCACGGAATTCACCCCTCCACTTT. It codes for CASSLEGQPSARNSPLHF.

This clone occurred once. The chain employs TRBV10-1 and TRBJ2-1; 16 bases agree with TRBD2. The germline CDR1 and CDR2 sequences are WNHNN and SYGVQD (reference sequence). Trimming cost V 2 bases and J 9 bases; bases outside gene matches: 4. This CDR3 is 16 amino acids long. The CDR3 coding sequence is TGCGCCAGCAGTGAGCCTGGGACTAGCGGGGGGGGTGAGCAGTTCTTC. Encoded protein: CASSEPGTSGGGEQFF.

V usage is TRBV7-3 and J usage is TRBJ2-5; D ambiguous. Germline V gives CDR1 SGHTA, CDR2 FQGTGA. There are 13 residues in the CDR3. Deletions cut 2 bases from V and 0 bases from J, with 4 bases between. The CDR3: CASSLGYQETQYF. CDR3 DNA: TGTGCCAGCAGCTTAGGCTACCAAGAGACCCAGTACTTC.

This chain links TRBV5-1 with TRBJ1-2; D is perhaps TRBD1 (6 bases). Germline CDR1 is SGHRS and CDR2 is YFSETQ. V was trimmed by 0 bases and J by 8 bases, leaving 11 bases between them. The CDR3 sequence is 13 residues long. The CDR3 DNA is TGCGCCAGCAGCTTGGCGGGGGGCATAGGCTACACCTTC. This codes for CASSLAGGIGYTF.

The V and J genes are TRBV15 and TRBJ1-1; TRBD1 agrees at 11 bases. Germline CDR1 is LNHNV and CDR2 is YYDKDF (reference sequence). This CDR3 spans 18 amino acids. The junction had 7 bases not matched to a gene; V was cut back by 0 bases and J by 1 base. In nucleotides, the CDR3 is TGTGCCACCAGCAGAGATCAGGACAGGGGGCTGAGGAACACTGAAGCTTTCTTT. Residues: CATSRDQDRGLRNTEAFF.

This clone was seen a handful of times. V and J are TRBV5-1 and TRBJ2-2, with TRBD1 matching over 7 bases. This CDR3 contains 16 residues. Trimming at V came to 0 bases and at J to 2 bases, leaving 4 bases not matched to a gene. Per germline, CDR1 SGHRS and CDR2 YFSETQ. CDR3 sequence: CASSLEAGGNTGELFF. As DNA, the CDR3 is TGCGCCAGCAGCTTGGAGGCAGGGGGTAACACCGGGGAGCTGTTTTTT. Filled out from reference TRBV5-1 and TRBJ2-2, the complete variable domain reads KAGVTQTPRYLIKTRGQQVTLSCSPISGHRSVSWYQQTPGQGLQFLFEYFSETQRNKGNFPGRFSGRQFSNSRSEMNVSTLELGDSALYLCASSLEAGGNTGELFFGEGSRLTVL.